Listed below are T cell receptor beta chains from one sample, sequenced in a study of blood T cells in healthy people across ages. TCRdb ran MiXCR on the 5' RACE reads and lists one entry per CDR3 protein. The sample includes approximately 1,100,000 distinct CDR3 sequences, roughly 45% of them seen just once. Material for sequencing was blood. The receptors derive from a woman in her sixties or seventies in good health. CDR3s include the opening cysteine and the closing phenylalanine or tryptophan. The D gene is left open where the match is weak. Clone size appears in some rows only: once, few, many, or a class for an expanded clone.

abundance: .; v_gene: TRBV20-1; j_gene: TRBJ2-3; d_gene: TRBD2; CDR3nt: TGCAGTGCTGATCCGACTAGCGGGGGAAATACCCCACACGCAGATACGCAGTATTTT; CDR3aa: CSADPTSGGNTPHADTQYF
abundance: .; v_gene: TRBV3-1; j_gene: TRBJ2-3; d_gene: .; CDR3nt: TGTGCCAGCAGCCAAGCGGCCTTCTATACGCAGTATTTT; CDR3aa: CASSQAAFYTQYF
abundance: once; v_gene: TRBV7-2; j_gene: TRBJ2-2; d_gene: .; CDR3nt: TGTGCCAGCAGCTTAGTGGGACCAGTAAGACTAGCGAACACCGGGGAGCTGTTTTTT; CDR3aa: CASSLVGPVRLANTGELFF
abundance: .; v_gene: TRBV20-1; j_gene: TRBJ1-5; d_gene: .; CDR3nt: TGCAGTGCTGATCCTCTCGGGGATCAGCCCCAGCATTTT; CDR3aa: CSADPLGDQPQHF
abundance: few; v_gene: TRBV5-1; j_gene: TRBJ1-2; d_gene: .; CDR3nt: TGCGCCAGCAGCTTGGCAGGGCCCGTTGGCTATGGCTACACCTTC; CDR3aa: CASSLAGPVGYGYTF
abundance: .; v_gene: TRBV7-9; j_gene: TRBJ2-5; d_gene: .; CDR3nt: TGTGCCAGCGGGGGTGGGCAGTACCAAGAGACCCAGTACTTC; CDR3aa: CASGGGQYQETQYF
abundance: .; v_gene: TRBV10-1; j_gene: TRBJ2-4; d_gene: TRBD2; CDR3nt: TGCGCCAGCAGCTCTAGCGGGAGGGATATTCAGTACTTC; CDR3aa: CASSSSGRDIQYF
abundance: .; v_gene: TRBV7-6; j_gene: TRBJ2-7; d_gene: TRBD2; CDR3nt: TGTGCCAGCAGCCATCCCCGCACTAGCGGGAGTTACGAGCAGTACTTC; CDR3aa: CASSHPRTSGSYEQYF
abundance: many; v_gene: TRBV6-1; j_gene: TRBJ2-3; d_gene: .; CDR3nt: TGTGCCAGCAGTGGTCAGGGGGGTAGCACAGATACGCAGTATTTT; CDR3aa: CASSGQGGSTDTQYF
abundance: once; v_gene: TRBV2; j_gene: TRBJ2-1; d_gene: .; CDR3nt: TGTGCCAGCAGACAGAGAAATGAGCAGTTCTTC; CDR3aa: CASRQRNEQFF
abundance: once; v_gene: TRBV18; j_gene: TRBJ1-1; d_gene: TRBD1; CDR3nt: TGTGCCAGCTCGGACAGGACGAACACTGAAGCTTTCTTT; CDR3aa: CASSDRTNTEAFF
abundance: .; v_gene: TRBV20-1; j_gene: TRBJ2-1; d_gene: .; CDR3nt: TGCAGTGCTAGAGACCGGGAAAGGACCAACAATGAGCAGTTCTTC; CDR3aa: CSARDRERTNNEQFF
abundance: .; v_gene: TRBV11-2; j_gene: TRBJ1-1; d_gene: .; CDR3nt: TGTGCCAGCAGCTTCGAGGGTAGGAACACTGAAGCTTTCTTT; CDR3aa: CASSFEGRNTEAFF
abundance: .; v_gene: TRBV11-2; j_gene: TRBJ1-6; d_gene: .; CDR3nt: TGTGCCAGCAGCCCCTTGAGGCTGACAGATAATTCACCCCTCCACTTT; CDR3aa: CASSPLRLTDNSPLHF
abundance: few; v_gene: TRBV7-9; j_gene: TRBJ1-1; d_gene: .; CDR3nt: TGTGCCAGCACCCCGGGCCCGGGAGACACTGAAGCTTTCTTT; CDR3aa: CASTPGPGDTEAFF
abundance: few; v_gene: TRBV24-1; j_gene: TRBJ2-1; d_gene: .; CDR3nt: TGTGCCACCAGTGATTTCAGGGTGTCGGGCAATGAGCAGTTCTTC; CDR3aa: CATSDFRVSGNEQFF
abundance: many; v_gene: TRBV29-1; j_gene: TRBJ2-7; d_gene: .; CDR3nt: TGCAGCGTGGGTGGTTACGAGGGGGCCTACGAGCAGTACTTC; CDR3aa: CSVGGYEGAYEQYF
abundance: .; v_gene: TRBV7-9; j_gene: TRBJ1-2; d_gene: .; CDR3nt: TGTGCCACCCTAGGCCCTGGGTATGGCTACACCTTC; CDR3aa: CATLGPGYGYTF
abundance: .; v_gene: TRBV5-4; j_gene: TRBJ2-3; d_gene: TRBD2; CDR3nt: TGTGCCAGCAGCCCGCTGCCGGGACTAGCATGGGATACGCAGTATTTT; CDR3aa: CASSPLPGLAWDTQYF
abundance: .; v_gene: TRBV7-9; j_gene: TRBJ2-7; d_gene: .; CDR3nt: TGTGCCAGCAGCTTACGCAAGGAGAGATACAATGAGCAGTACTTC; CDR3aa: CASSLRKERYNEQYF
abundance: .; v_gene: TRBV5-1; j_gene: TRBJ1-6; d_gene: TRBD1; CDR3nt: TGCGCCAGCAGCTTGGCTGGGGACAGAAAAAATTCACCCCTCCACTTT; CDR3aa: CASSLAGDRKNSPLHF
abundance: .; v_gene: TRBV7-7; j_gene: TRBJ2-7; d_gene: TRBD2; CDR3nt: TGTGCCAGCAGCCCATCCCCGACTAGCGGGCGTTACAATGAGCAGTACTTC; CDR3aa: CASSPSPTSGRYNEQYF
abundance: .; v_gene: TRBV7-9; j_gene: TRBJ1-2; d_gene: .; CDR3nt: TGTGCCAGCAGCACCATACCAGGGCAAGGGGGCTACACCTTC; CDR3aa: CASSTIPGQGGYTF